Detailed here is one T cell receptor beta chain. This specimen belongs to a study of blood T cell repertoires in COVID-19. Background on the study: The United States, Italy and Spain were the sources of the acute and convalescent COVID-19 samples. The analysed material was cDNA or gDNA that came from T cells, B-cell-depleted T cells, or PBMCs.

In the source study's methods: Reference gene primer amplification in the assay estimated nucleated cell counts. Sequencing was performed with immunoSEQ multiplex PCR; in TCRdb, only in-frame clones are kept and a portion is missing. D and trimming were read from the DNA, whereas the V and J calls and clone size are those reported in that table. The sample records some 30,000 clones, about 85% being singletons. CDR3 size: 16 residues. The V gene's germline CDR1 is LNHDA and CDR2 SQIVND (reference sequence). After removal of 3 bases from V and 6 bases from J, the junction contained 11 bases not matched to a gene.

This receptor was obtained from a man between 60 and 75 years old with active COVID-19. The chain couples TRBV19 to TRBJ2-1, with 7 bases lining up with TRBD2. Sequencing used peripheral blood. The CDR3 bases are TGTGCCAGTAGTATCTCGGTCCTTGGGGGGGGCAATGAGCAGTTCTTC. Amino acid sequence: CASSISVLGGGNEQFF.